This TCR beta chain is drawn from a study of regulatory T cells in long-lasting Graves disease. Time point reported: persistent/refractory GD, antithyroid drugs over 5 years with positive TRAb. Construction of the TCR library relied on RNA isolated from PBMCs. EDTA tubes were used for drawing around 9 milliliters of peripheral blood. This clonotype was detected only once. One end of the junction fails to match germline, which may point to a read error. This CDR3 is built from 15 residues. The germline V gene encodes CDR1 MNHEY and CDR2 SMNVEV (reference sequence). Through Arm-PCR of CDR3 regions and iRepertoire HTBI primers, TCR beta libraries were built. TCRdb redid the calling of the multiplex PCR reads with MiXCR, one entry per CDR3 protein. The sample holds roughly 400,000 distinct CDR3 sequences; about 21% are singletons and the top ten take around 15%.

The TCR originated in a female donor with Graves disease. Here the sequenced sample was peripheral blood mononuclear cells (PBMCs), taken when the disease was refractory, from a patient treated with antithyroid drugs. The chain combines TRBV27 with TRBJ2-1; 7 positions match TRBD2. CDR3 DNA: TGTGCCGGCAGTTTAGGCGGCGGGAGTTACAATGAGCAGTTCTTC. Encoded protein: CAGSLGGGSYNEQFF.